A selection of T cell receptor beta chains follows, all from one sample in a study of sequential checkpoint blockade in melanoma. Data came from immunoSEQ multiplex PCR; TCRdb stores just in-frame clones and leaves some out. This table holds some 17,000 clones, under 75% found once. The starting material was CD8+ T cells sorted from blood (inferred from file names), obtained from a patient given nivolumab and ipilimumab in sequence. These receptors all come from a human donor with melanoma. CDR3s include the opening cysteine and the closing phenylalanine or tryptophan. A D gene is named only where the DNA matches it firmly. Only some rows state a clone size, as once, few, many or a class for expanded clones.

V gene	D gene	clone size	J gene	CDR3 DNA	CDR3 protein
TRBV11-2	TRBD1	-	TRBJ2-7	TGTGCCAGCAGCTTACACAGGGGTTCCTACGAGCAGTACTTC	CASSLHRGSYEQYF
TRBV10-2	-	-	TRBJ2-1	TGCGCCAGCAGTGAGTCTAACAGTAACAATGAGCAGTTCTTC	CASSESNSNNEQFF
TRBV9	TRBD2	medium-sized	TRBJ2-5	TGTGCCAGCAGCGTAGTATCTGGCGCGGGGGGAGAGACCCAGTACTTC	CASSVVSGAGGETQYF
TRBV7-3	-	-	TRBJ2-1	TGTGCCAGCAGCTTAGTGGGTGGGCAAAACCCTTACAATGAGCAGTTCTTC	CASSLVGGQNPYNEQFF
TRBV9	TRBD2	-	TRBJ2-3	TGTGCCAGCAGCGTTAGCGGGGGGGCAGATACGCAGTATTTT	CASSVSGGADTQYF
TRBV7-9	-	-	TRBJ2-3	TGTGCCAGCAGCTTTCCCGCGCAGACTAGCACAGATACGCAGTATTTT	CASSFPAQTSTDTQYF
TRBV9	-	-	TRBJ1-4	TGTGCCAGCAGCCGGGAGGGCAAGACTAATGAAAAACTGTTTTTT	CASSREGKTNEKLFF
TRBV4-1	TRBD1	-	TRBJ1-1	TGCGCCAGCAGCCAAGACGCGGGGACAGCTAACACTGAAGCTTTCTTT	CASSQDAGTANTEAFF
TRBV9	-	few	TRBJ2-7	TGTGCCAGCAGCGTAGGGAGGGGTCCCTCCTACGAGCAGTACTTC	CASSVGRGPSYEQYF
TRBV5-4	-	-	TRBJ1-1	TGTGCCAGCAGCCTCAACACTGAAGCTTTCTTT	CASSLNTEAFF
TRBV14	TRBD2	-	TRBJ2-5	TGTGCCAGCAGCGACCTACTAGCGGTAGGCCAGTACTTC	CASSDLLAVGQYF
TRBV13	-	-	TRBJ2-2	TGTGCCAGCAGCCCTAGCAACGTGGGATTCACCGGGGAGCTGTTTTTT	CASSPSNVGFTGELFF
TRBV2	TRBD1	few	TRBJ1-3	TGTGCCAGCAGCCCTGGACAGGGGGCGAAAGGAAACACCATATATTTT	CASSPGQGAKGNTIYF
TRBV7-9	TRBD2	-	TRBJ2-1	TGTGCCAGCAGCGCTCTGGGGACTAGGAAAGCCAATGAGCAGTTCTTC	CASSALGTRKANEQFF
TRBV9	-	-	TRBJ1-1	TGTGCCAGCAGCCCCCGTCCGAACACTGAAGCTTTCTTT	CASSPRPNTEAFF
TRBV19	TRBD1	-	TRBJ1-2	TGTGCCAGTATCCCGACAGGGTATGATGGCTACACCTTC	CASIPTGYDGYTF
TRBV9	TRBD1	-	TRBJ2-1	TGTGCCAGCAGCGTAGCAACCACAGGGGCGTCCTACAATGAGCAGTTCTTC	CASSVATTGASYNEQFF
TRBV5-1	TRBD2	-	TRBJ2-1	TGCGCCAGCACCAGTAGCGGGGCCTACAATGAGCAGTTCTTC	CASTSSGAYNEQFF
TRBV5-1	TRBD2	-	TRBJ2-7	TGCGCCAGCAGCCCAACCTTAGCGGGGGGGCTCTACGAGCAGTACTTC	CASSPTLAGGLYEQYF
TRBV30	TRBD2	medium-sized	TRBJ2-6	TGTGCCCGTGGGGACTACCACTCTGGGGCCAACGTCCTGACTTTC	CARGDYHSGANVLTF
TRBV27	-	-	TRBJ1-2	TGTGCCAGCAGGCCCTCAGGACAGCGATACTATGGCTACACCTTC	CASRPSGQRYYGYTF
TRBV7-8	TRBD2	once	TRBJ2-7	TGTGCCAGCAGCTGGGACAGGGGGACTAGCGGGGACTACGAGCAGTACTTC	CASSWDRGTSGDYEQYF